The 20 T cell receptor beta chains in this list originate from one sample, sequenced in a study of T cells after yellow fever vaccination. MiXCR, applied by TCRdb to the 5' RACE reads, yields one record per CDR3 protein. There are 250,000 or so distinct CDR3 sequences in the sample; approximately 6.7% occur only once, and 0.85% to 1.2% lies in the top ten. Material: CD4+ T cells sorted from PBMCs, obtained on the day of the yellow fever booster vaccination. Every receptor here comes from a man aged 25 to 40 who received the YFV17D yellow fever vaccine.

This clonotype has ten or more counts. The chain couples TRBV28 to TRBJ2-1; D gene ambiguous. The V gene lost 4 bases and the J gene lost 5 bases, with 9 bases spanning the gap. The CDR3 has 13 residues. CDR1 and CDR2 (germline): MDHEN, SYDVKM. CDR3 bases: TGTGCCAGCAGTTCCGGACCGAACAATGAGCAGTTCTTC. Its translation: CASSSGPNNEQFF.

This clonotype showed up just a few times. CDR3 protein: CASSLDRGGTGELFF. DNA of the CDR3: TGCGCCAGCAGCTTGGATAGGGGCGGCACCGGGGAGCTGTTTTTT. The chain joins TRBV5-1 to TRBJ2-2; perhaps TRBD1 as D (5 bases). The CDR3 covers 15 residues. Deletions cut 0 bases from V and 4 bases from J, with 10 bases between. Germline V lookup: CDR1 SGHRS, CDR2 YFSETQ.

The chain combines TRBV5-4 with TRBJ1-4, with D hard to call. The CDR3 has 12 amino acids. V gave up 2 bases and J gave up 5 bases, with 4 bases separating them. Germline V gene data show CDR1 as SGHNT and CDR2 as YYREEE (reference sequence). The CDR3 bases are TGTGCCAGCAGCTTAGGGAATGAAAAACTGTTTTTT. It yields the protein CASSLGNEKLFF.

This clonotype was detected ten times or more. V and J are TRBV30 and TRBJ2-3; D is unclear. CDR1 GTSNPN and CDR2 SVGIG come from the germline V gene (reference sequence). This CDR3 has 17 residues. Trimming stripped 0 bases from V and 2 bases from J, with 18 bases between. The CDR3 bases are TGTGCCTGGAGTGTACCGTCCGGGTTTCGATACACAGATACGCAGTATTTT. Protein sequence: CAWSVPSGFRYTDTQYF.

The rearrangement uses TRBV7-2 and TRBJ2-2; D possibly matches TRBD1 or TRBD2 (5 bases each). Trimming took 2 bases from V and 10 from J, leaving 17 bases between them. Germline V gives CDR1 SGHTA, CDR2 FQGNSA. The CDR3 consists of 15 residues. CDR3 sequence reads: CASSLSGRGVAELFF. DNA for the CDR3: TGTGCCAGCAGCTTATCGGGGAGAGGGGTCGCGGAGCTGTTTTTT.

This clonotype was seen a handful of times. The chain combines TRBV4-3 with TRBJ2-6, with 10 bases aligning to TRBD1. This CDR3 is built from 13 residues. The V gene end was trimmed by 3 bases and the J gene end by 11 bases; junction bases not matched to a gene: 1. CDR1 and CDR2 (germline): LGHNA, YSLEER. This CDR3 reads CASSHDRGHVLTF. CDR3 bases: TGCGCCAGCAGCCACGACAGGGGGCACGTCCTGACTTTC.

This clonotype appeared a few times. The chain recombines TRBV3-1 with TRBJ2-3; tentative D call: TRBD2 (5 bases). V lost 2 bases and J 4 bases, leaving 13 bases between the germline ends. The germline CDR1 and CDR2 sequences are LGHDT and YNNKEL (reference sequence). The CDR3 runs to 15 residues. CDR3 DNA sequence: TGTGCCAGCAGCCAAATAGTGGCTAGCCCAGATACGCAGTATTTT. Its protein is CASSQIVASPDTQYF.

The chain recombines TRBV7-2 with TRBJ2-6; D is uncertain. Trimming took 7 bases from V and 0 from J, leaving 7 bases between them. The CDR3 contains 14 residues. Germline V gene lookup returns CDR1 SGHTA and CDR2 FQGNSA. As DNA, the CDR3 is TGTGCCAGCACTCCCAACTCTGGGGCCAACGTCCTGACTTTC. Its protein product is CASTPNSGANVLTF. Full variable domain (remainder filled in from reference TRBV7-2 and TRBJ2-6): GAGVSQSPSNKVTEKGKDVELRCDPISGHTALYWYRQSLGQGLEFLIYFQGNSAPDKSGLPSDRFSAERTGGSVSTLTIQRTQQEDSAVYLCASTPNSGANVLTFGAGSRLTVL.

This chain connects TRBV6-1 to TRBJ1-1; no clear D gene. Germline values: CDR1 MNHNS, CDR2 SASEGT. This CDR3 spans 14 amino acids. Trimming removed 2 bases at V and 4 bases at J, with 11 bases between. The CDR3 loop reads CASSEPSMGTEAFF. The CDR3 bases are TGTGCCAGCAGTGAACCCTCTATGGGCACTGAAGCTTTCTTT.

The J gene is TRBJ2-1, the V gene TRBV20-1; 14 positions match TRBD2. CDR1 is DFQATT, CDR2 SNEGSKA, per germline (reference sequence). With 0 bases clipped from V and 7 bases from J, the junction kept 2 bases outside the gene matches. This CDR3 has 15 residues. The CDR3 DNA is TGCAGTGCTAGAGAGGGGACTAGCGGGAGTAATGAGCAGTTCTTC. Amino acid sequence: CSAREGTSGSNEQFF.

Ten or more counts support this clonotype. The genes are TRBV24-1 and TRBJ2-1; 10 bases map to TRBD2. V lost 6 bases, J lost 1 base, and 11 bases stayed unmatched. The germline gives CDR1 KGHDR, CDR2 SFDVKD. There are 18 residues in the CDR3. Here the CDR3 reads CATSSSLAGATSYNEQFF. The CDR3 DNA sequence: TGTGCCACCAGTTCGAGTCTAGCGGGGGCGACTTCCTACAATGAGCAGTTCTTC.

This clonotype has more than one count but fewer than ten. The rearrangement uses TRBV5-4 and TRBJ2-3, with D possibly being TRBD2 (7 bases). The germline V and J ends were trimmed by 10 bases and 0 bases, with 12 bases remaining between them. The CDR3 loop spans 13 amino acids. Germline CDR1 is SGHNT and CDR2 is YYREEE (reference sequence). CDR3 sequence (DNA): TGTGCCGGGGGCGGGGGAAGCACAGATACGCAGTATTTT. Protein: CAGGGGSTDTQYF.

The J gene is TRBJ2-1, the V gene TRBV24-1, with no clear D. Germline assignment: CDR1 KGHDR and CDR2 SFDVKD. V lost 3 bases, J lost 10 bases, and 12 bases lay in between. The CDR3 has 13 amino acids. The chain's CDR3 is CATSDRRSGEQFF. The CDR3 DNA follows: TGTGCCACCAGTGATCGCCGTTCAGGCGAGCAGTTCTTC.

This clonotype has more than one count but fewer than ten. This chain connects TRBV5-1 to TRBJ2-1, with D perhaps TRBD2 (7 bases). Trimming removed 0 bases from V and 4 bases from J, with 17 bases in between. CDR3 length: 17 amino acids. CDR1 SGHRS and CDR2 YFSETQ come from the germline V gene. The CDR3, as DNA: TGCGCCAGCAGCTTGGCCGGGGGCGGGAGCGGATACAATGAGCAGTTCTTC. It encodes CASSLAGGGSGYNEQFF.

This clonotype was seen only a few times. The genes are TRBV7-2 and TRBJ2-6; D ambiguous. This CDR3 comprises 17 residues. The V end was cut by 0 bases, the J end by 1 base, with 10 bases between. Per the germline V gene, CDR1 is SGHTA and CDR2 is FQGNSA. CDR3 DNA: TGTGCCAGCAGCTTAGCGGGCGGTCATTCTGGGGCCAACGTCCTGACTTTC. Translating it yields CASSLAGGHSGANVLTF.

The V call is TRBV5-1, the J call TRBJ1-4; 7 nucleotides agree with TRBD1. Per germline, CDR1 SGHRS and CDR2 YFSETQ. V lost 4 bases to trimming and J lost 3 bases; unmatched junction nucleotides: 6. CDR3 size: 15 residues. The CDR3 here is CASSAYRGPNEKLFF. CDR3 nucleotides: TGCGCCAGCAGCGCCTACAGGGGACCTAATGAAAAACTGTTTTTT.

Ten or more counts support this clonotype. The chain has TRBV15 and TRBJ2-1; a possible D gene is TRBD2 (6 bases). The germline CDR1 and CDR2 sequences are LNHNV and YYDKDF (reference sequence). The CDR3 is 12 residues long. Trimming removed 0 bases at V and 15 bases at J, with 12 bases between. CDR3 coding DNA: TGTGCCACCAGCAGAGATCGACTAGGGACGTTCTTC. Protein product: CATSRDRLGTFF.

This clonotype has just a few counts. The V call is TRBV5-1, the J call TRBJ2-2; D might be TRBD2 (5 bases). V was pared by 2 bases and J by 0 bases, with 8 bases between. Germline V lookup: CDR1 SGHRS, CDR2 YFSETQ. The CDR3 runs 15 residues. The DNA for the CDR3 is TGCGCCAGCAGCTTCGGGAACGCGAACACCGGGGAGCTGTTTTTT. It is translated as CASSFGNANTGELFF.

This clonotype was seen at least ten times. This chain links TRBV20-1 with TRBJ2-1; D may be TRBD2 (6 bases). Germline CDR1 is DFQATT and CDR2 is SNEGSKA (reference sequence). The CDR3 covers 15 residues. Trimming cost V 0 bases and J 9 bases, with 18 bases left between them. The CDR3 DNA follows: TGCAGTGCTAGAGATCTGGCCAGGGAGGAGTTTGAGCAGTTCTTC. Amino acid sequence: CSARDLAREEFEQFF.

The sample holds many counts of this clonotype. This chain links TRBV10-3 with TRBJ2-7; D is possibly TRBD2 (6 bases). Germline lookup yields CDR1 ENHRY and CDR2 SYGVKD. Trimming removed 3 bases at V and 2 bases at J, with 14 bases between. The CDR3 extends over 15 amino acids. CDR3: CAISDVGGKAYEQYF. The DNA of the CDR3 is TGTGCCATCAGTGATGTTGGCGGGAAGGCCTACGAGCAGTACTTC.